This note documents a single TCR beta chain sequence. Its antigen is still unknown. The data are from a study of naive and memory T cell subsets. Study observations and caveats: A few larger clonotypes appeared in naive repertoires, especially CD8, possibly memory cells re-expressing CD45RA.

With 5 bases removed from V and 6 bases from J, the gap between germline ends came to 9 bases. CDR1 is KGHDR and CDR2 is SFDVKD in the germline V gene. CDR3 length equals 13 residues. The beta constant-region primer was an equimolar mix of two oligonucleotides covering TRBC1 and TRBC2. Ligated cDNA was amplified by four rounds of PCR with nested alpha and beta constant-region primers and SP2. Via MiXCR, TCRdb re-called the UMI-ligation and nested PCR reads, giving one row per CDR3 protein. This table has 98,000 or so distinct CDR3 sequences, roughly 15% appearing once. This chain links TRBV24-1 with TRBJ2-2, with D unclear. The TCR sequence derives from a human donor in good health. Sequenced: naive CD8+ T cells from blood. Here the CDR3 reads CATSVTTPGELFF. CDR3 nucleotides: TGTGCCACCAGTGTTACGACACCCGGGGAGCTGTTTTTT.